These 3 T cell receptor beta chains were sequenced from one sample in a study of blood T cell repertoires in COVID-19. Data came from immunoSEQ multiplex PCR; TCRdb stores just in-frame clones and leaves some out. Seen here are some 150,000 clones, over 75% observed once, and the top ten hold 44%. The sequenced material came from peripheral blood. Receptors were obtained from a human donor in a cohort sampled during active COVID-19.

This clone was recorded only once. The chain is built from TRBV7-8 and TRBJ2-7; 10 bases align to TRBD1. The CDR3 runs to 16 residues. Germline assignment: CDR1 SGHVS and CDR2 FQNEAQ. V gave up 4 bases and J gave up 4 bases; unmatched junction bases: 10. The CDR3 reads CASSSIPGQGPYEQYV. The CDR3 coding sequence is TGTGCCAGCAGCTCGATCCCGGGACAGGGGCCTTACGAGCAGTACGTC.

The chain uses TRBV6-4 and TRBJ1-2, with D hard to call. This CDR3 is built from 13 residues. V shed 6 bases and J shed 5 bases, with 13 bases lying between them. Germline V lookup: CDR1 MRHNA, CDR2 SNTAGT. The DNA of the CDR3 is TGTGCCAGCAGCTTGGGCCCCGGATATGGCTACACCTTC. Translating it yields CASSLGPGYGYTF.

For the CDR3, the DNA is TGTGCCAGCAGCTTAGCCGAGAATTCACCCCTCCACTTT. It yields the protein CASSLAENSPLHF. This chain connects TRBV7-2 to TRBJ1-6; D gene unclear. Germline V CDR1 and CDR2: SGHTA, FQGNSA. Trimming cost V 0 bases and J 7 bases, with 4 bases left between them. The CDR3 is 13 residues long. The whole variable domain, remainder taken from reference TRBV7-2 and TRBJ1-6, is GAGVSQSPSNKVTEKGKDVELRCDPISGHTALYWYRQSLGQGLEFLIYFQGNSAPDKSGLPSDRFSAERTGGSVSTLTIQRTQQEDSAVYLCASSLAENSPLHFGNGTRLTVT.